The subject of this entry is one T cell receptor (beta chain). The V end was cut by 1 base, the J end by 6 bases, with 12 bases between. The V gene's germline CDR1 is GTSNPN and CDR2 SVGIG (reference sequence). CDR3 length equals 13 residues. The data originate from a study of PD-L1 blockade in urothelial cancer. Spiked synthetic TCR analogs estimated absolute template abundance per PCR. TCRdb's table, derived via immunoSEQ multiplex PCR, lists solely in-frame clones and lacks some. Seen here are about 42,000 clones, about 80% observed once, and the top ten hold roughly 2.6%. The sample here was PBMCs, taken around atezolizumab (anti-PD-L1) treatment. The chain joins TRBV30 to TRBJ1-1; D call uncertain. The sequence was collected from a man between 65 and 85 years old with urothelial cancer. CDR3 DNA: TGTGCCTGGAGTGGCTCCCCCGGGGCTGAAGCTTTCTTT. As protein: CAWSGSPGAEAFF.